This entry features one TCR beta chain sequence. The antigen remains unidentified. The CDR3 runs to 15 residues. J lost 1 base, V lost 8 bases, and 8 bases had no gene match. Per the germline V gene, CDR1 is MNHEY and CDR2 is SVGAGI. Repertoires were generated with immunoSEQ multiplex PCR, while TCRdb's copy carries only in-frame clones and drops some. The data show roughly 71,000 clones, with about 86% seen just once and more than 1% held by the top ten. Antigen-specific CD4+ T cells were expanded (with viral peptide pools) by the ViraFEST assay ahead of sequencing. Investigators separated out CD4+ T cells once approximately 9 days of culture had passed. The cohort was immunized with two doses of either the BNT162b2 or mRNA-1273 vaccine. Wells containing approximately 2 million PBMC each were cultured with 10 IU/ml IL-2 and about 9.7 ug/ml peptides. Half of the medium was exchanged for IL-2 medium on both days 3 and 7.

The sample belongs to a study of vaccination effects on CD4 cells after COVID-19. This chain joins TRBV6-5 and TRBJ2-5, with 9 bases matching TRBD2. This material consisted of CD4+ T cells from PBMCs cultured with HCoV-229E spike peptides, taken after COVID-19 vaccination. The TCR originated in a human donor who received a COVID-19 vaccine. The CDR3 protein is CASVLAGALQETQYF. CDR3 sequence (DNA): TGTGCCAGCGTCTTAGCGGGAGCACTCCAAGAGACCCAGTACTTC.